This is a list of T cell receptor beta chains from one sample in a study of blood T cell repertoires in COVID-19. Assay used: immunoSEQ multiplex PCR; TCRdb lists only in-frame clones, some missing. The sample consists of roughly 250,000 clones, around nine tenths of them appearing once. The sequencing input was PBMCs or T cells enriched from blood (not recorded which). These receptors all come from a woman between 18 and 29 years old who had recovered from COVID-19. The CDR3 runs from the conserved cysteine through the conserved F or W. D genes are given only for firm matches. Clone size is not always given. Where it is, it says once, few, many or a class for expanded clones.

j_call clone_size v_call d_call cdr3_nt cdr3_aa
TRBJ1-4 NA TRBV12-5 NA TGTGCTAGTGGTTTGGGAACAGGAGCAACTAATGAAAAACTGTTTTTT CASGLGTGATNEKLFF
TRBJ1-1 NA TRBV7-9 NA TGTGCCAGCACCAAAAGTGGGCCGAACACTGAAGCTTTCTTT CASTKSGPNTEAFF
TRBJ2-1 NA TRBV6-4 TRBD1 TGTGCCAGCAGTGACTCGGGACAGGGGTACAATGAGCAGTTCTTC CASSDSGQGYNEQFF
TRBJ2-1 NA TRBV9 TRBD2 TGTGCCAGCAGCGTAGGAGCGGGAGCCCACAATGAGCAGTTCTTC CASSVGAGAHNEQFF
TRBJ1-1 NA TRBV5-1 NA TGCGCCAGCAGCTTCTCCCCCGCGGACACTGAAGCTTTCTTT CASSFSPADTEAFF
TRBJ2-1 NA TRBV19 TRBD2 TGTGCCACTAAGACCAGGACTAGCGGGGGGGGAACTGAGCAGTTCTTC CATKTRTSGGGTEQFF
TRBJ1-6 NA TRBV6-1 NA TGTGCCAGCAGTGAATATGGAGTTTCACCCCTCCACTTT CASSEYGVSPLHF
TRBJ1-2 NA TRBV28 NA TGTGCCAGCAGTTTAGGCAACAGGGACACCTATGGCTACACCTTC CASSLGNRDTYGYTF
TRBJ1-1 NA TRBV18 TRBD1 TGTGCCAGCTCACCAGTAGAACAGGGGGGACGGGTATTAATGAACACTGAAGCTTTCTTT CASSPVEQGGRVLMNTEAFF
TRBJ2-1 NA TRBV3-1/TRBV3-2 NA TGTGCCAGCAGCCAAGTCAGTGGGGGGTCGGATGAGCAGTTCTTC CASSQVSGGSDEQFF
TRBJ1-2 NA TRBV20-1 NA TGCAGTGCTAGAGACCGCTATGGCTACACCTTC CSARDRYGYTF
TRBJ2-7 NA TRBV2 NA TGTGCCAGCAGTGAACAGGCTTACGAGCAGTACTTC CASSEQAYEQYF
TRBJ1-3 NA TRBV7-9 TRBD1 TGTGCCAGCAGCTTTTCCAGGGGGCCGAGCTCTGGAAACACCATATATTTT CASSFSRGPSSGNTIYF
TRBJ2-3 NA TRBV7-2 NA TGTGCCAGCAGCTTACCGGGGGACTCACCCACAGATACGCAGTATTTT CASSLPGDSPTDTQYF
TRBJ1-2 NA TRBV5-6 TRBD1 TGTGCCAGCAGCTTTGGCTCCACAGGGGACTATGGCTACACCTTC CASSFGSTGDYGYTF
TRBJ1-1 NA TRBV28 NA TGTGCCAGCAGAACAAGACACATGAACACTGAAGCTTTCTTT CASRTRHMNTEAFF
TRBJ1-1 NA TRBV5-6 TRBD1 TGTGCCAGCGCCAGGGGGGTCACTGAAGCTTTCTTT CASARGVTEAFF
TRBJ1-2 NA TRBV20-1 NA TGCAGTGCTAGGGGCGTTGGTGGCTACACCTTC CSARGVGGYTF
TRBJ2-2 NA TRBV6-5 TRBD1 TGTGCCAGCAGATCGGGACAGGGGAACACCGGGGAGCTGTTTTTT CASRSGQGNTGELFF
TRBJ1-1 NA TRBV28 NA TGTGCCAGCAGTTTCCACAACAAGGGGCCTTCAGAAGCTTTCTTT CASSFHNKGPSEAFF
TRBJ1-1 once TRBV12-3/TRBV12-4 TRBD1 TGTGCCAGCAGTCCCACAGGGGCGACTGAAGCTTTCTTT CASSPTGATEAFF
TRBJ2-1 NA TRBV6-5 NA TGTGCCAGCAACCGGGACACCTTTAGGGAGCAGTTCTTC CASNRDTFREQFF
TRBJ2-1 NA TRBV19 TRBD2 TGTGCCAGTAGTATAGATGGCCTAGCGGGGGACAATGAGCAGTTCTTC CASSIDGLAGDNEQFF